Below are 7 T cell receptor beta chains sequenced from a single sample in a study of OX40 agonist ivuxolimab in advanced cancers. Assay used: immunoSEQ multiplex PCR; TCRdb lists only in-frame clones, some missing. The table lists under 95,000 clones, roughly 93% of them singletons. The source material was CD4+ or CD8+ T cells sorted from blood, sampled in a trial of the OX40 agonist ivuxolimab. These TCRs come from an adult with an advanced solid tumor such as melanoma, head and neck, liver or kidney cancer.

The DNA for the CDR3 is TGTGCCAGCAGCGTACGCTGGGGGGCTGGAAACACCATATATTTT. Translated, it gives CASSVRWGAGNTIYF. V is TRBV7-2 and J is TRBJ1-3, with D perhaps matching TRBD1 (5 bases). CDR1 and CDR2 from the germline V gene are SGHTA and FQGNSA. Deletions cut 5 bases from V and 2 bases from J, with 13 bases between. The CDR3 contains 15 residues.

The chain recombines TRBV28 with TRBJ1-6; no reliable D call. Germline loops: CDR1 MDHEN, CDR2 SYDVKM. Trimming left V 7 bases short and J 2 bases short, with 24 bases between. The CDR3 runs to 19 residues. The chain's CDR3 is CASTPPPGGRRTYNSPLHF. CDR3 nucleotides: TGTGCCAGCACCCCACCCCCGGGAGGGAGAAGGACCTATAATTCACCCCTCCACTTT.

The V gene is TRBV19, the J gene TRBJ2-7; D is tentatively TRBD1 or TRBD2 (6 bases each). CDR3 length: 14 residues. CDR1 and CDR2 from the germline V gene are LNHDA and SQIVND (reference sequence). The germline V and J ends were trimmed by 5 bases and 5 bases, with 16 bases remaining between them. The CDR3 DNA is TGTGCCAGTAGTCCGTCCGGAAGGGGGGACGAGCAGTACTTC. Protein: CASSPSGRGDEQYF.

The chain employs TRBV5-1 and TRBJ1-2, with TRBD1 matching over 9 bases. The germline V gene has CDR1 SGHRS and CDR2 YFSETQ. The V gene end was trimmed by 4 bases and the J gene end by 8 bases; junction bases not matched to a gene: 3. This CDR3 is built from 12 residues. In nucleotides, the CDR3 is TGCGCCAGCAGCGCGGACAGGGGCGGCTACACCTTC. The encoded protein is CASSADRGGYTF. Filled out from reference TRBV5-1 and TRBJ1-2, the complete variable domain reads KAGVTQTPRYLIKTRGQQVTLSCSPISGHRSVSWYQQTPGQGLQFLFEYFSETQRNKGNFPGRFSGRQFSNSRSEMNVSTLELGDSALYLCASSADRGGYTFGSGTRLTVV.

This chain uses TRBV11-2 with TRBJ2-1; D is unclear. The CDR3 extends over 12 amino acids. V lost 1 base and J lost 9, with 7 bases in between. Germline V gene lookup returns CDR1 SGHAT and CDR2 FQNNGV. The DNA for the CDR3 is TGTGCCAGCAGCTTAGTGGCGAGTGAGCAGTTCTTC. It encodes CASSLVASEQFF.

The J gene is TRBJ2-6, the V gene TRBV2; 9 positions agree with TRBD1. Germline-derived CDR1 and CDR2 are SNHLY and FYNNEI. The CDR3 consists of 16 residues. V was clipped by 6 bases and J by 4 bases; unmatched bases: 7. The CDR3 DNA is TGTGCCAGCAGGGGGGACAGGGTGGCCGGGGCCAACGTCCTGACTTTC. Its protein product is CASRGDRVAGANVLTF.

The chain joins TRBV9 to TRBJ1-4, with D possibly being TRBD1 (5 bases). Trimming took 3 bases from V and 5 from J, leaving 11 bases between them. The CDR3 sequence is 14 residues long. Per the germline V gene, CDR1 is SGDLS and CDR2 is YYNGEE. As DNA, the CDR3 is TGTGCCAGCAGCGGTCGGGACGGGAATGAAAAACTGTTTTTT. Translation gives CASSGRDGNEKLFF. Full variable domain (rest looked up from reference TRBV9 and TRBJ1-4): DSGVTQTPKHLITATGQRVTLRCSPRSGDLSVYWYQQSLDQGLQFLIQYYNGEERAKGNILERFSAQQFPDLHSELNLSSLELGDSALYFCASSGRDGNEKLFFGSGTQLSVL.